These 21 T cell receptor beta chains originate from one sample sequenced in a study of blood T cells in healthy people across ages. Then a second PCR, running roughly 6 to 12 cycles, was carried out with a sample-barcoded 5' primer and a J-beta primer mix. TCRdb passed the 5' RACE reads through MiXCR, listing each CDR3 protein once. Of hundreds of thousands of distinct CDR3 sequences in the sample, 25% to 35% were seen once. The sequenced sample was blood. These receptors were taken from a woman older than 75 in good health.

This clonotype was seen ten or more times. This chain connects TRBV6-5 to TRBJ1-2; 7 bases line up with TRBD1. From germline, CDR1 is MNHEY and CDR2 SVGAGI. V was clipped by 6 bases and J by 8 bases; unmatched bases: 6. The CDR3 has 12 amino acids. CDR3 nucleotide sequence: TGTGCCAGCAGCCGACAGGGCCGGGGCTACACCTTC. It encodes CASSRQGRGYTF.

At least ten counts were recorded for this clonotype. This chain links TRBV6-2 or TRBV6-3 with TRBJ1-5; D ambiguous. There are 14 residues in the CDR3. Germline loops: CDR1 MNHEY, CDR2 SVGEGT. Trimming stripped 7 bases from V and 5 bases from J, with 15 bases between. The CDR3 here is CASTRGLSDQPQHF. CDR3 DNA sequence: TGTGCCAGCACCCGTGGACTCTCGGATCAGCCCCAGCATTTT.

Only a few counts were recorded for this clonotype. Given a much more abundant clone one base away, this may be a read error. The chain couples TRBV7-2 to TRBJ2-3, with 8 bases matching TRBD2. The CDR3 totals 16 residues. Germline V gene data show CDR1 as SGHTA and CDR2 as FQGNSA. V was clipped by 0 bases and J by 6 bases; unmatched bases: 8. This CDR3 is CASSLAVGGAIDTQYF. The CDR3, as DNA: TGTGCCAGCAGCTTAGCTGTCGGGGGGGCCATTGATACGCAGTATTTT.

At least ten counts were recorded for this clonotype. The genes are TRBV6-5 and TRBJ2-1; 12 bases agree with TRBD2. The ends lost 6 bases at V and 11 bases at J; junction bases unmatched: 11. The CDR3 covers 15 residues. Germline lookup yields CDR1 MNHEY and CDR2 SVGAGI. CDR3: CASSPRLAGARKQFF. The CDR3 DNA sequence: TGTGCCAGCAGCCCTCGACTAGCGGGGGCCCGCAAGCAGTTCTTC.

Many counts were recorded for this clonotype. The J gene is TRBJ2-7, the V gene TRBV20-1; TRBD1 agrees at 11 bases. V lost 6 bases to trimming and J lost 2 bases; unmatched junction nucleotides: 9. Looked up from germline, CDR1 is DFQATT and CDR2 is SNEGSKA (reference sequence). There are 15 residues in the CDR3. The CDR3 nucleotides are TGCAGTGCCACTGGACAGGGGGCGACGGCCTACGAGCAGTACTTC. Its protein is CSATGQGATAYEQYF.

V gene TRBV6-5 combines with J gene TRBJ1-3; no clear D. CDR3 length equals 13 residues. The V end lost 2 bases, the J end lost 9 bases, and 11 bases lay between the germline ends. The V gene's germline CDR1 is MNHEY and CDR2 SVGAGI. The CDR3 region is CASSYRLEGTIYF. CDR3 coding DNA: TGTGCCAGCAGTTACCGACTTGAGGGCACCATATATTTT.

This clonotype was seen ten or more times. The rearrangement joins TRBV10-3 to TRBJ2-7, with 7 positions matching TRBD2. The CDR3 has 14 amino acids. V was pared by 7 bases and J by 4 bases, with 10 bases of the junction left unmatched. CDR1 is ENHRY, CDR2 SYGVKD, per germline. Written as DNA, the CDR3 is TGTGCCATCAAACCCCACGGGGGGAATTACGAGCAGTACTTC. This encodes CAIKPHGGNYEQYF.

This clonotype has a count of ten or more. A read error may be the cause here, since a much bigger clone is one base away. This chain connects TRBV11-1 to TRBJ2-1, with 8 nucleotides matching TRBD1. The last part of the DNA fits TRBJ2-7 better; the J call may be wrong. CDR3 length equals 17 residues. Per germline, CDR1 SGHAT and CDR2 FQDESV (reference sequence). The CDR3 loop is CASSIRTGRQDYNEQYF. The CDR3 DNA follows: TGTGCCAGCAGCATCCGGACAGGGCGCCAAGACTACAATGAGCAGTACTTC.

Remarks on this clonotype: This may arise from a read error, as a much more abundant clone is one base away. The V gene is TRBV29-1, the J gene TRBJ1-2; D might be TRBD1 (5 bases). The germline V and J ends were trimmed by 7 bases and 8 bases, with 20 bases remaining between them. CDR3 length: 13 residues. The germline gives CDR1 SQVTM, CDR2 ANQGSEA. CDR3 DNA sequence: TGCAGCGCTGGGGGTAACGCCCGGGGGGGCTACACCTTC. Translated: CSAGGNARGGYTF.

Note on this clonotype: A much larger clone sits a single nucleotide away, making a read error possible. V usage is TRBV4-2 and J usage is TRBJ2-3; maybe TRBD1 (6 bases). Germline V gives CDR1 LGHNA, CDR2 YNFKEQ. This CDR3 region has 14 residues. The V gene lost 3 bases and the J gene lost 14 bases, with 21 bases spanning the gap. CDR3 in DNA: TGTGCCAGCAGCCATCCCCAGGGGACCGGGGAGCTGTATTTT. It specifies CASSHPQGTGELYF.

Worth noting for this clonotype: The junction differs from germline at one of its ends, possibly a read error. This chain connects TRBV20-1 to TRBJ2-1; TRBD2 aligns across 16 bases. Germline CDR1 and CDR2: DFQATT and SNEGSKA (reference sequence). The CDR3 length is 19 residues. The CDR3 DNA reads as TGCAGTGCTACCCGACCGGGACTAGCGGGGGGGCGGTCCTACAATGAGCGGTTCTTC. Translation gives CSATRPGLAGGRSYNERFF.

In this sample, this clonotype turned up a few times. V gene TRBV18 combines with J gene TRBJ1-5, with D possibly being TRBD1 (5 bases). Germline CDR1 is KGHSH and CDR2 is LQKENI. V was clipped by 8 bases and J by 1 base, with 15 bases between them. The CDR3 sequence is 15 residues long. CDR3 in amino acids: CASTSGRGSNQPQHF. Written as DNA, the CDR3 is TGTGCCAGCACGTCGGGAAGGGGAAGCAATCAGCCCCAGCATTTT.

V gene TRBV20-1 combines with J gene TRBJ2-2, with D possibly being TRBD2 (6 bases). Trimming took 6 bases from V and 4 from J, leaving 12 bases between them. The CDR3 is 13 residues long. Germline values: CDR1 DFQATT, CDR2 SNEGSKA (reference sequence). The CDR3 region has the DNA TGCAGTGCAGATACGGGACTCACCGGGGAGCTGTTTTTT. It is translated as CSADTGLTGELFF.

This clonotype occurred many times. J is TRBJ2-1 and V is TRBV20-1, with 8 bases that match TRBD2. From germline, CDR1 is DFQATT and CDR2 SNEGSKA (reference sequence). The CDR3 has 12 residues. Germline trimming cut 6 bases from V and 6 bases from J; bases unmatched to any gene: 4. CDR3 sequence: CSASGGFNEQFF. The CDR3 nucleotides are TGCAGTGCCTCGGGGGGGTTCAATGAGCAGTTCTTC.

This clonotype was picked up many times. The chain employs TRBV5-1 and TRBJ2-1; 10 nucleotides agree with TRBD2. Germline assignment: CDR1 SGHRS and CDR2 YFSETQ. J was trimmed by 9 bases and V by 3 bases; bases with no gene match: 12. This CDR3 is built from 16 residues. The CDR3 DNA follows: TGCGCCAGCAGCTATCTAGCGGGAGCACCTGCCGGTGAGCAGTTCTTC. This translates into CASSYLAGAPAGEQFF.

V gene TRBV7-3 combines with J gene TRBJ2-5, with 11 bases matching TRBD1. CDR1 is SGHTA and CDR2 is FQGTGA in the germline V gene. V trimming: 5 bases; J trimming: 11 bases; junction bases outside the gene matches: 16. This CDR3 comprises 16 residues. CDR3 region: CASSKAGTGGHSEQYF. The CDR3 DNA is TGTGCCAGCAGCAAAGCCGGGACAGGGGGGCACAGTGAGCAGTACTTC. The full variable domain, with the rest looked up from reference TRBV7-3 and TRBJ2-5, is GAGVSQTPSNKVTEKGKYVELRCDPISGHTALYWYRQSLGQGPEFLIYFQGTGAADDSGLPNDRFFAVRPEGSVSTLKIQRTERGDSAVYLCASSKAGTGGHSEQYFGPGTRLLVL.

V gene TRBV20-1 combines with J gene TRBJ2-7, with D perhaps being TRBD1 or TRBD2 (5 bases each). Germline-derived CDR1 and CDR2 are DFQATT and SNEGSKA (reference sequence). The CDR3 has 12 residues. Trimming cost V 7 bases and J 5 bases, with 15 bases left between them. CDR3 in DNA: TGCAGTGTAGCCCCGGGGCTCGACGAGCAGTACTTC. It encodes CSVAPGLDEQYF.

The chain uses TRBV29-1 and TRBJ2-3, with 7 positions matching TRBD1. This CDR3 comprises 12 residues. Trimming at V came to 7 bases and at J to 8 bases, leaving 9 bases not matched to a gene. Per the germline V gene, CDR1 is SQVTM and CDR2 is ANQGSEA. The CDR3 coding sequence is TGCAGCGGTGACAGGGAAGCAGTTACGCAGTATTTT. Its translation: CSGDREAVTQYF.

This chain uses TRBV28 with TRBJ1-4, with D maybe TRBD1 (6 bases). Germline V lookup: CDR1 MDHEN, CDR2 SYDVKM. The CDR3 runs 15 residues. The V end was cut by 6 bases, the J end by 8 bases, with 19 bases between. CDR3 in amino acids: CASSLLREGGEKLFF. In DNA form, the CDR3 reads TGTGCCAGCAGCCTCCTGAGGGAAGGGGGGGAAAAACTGTTTTTT.

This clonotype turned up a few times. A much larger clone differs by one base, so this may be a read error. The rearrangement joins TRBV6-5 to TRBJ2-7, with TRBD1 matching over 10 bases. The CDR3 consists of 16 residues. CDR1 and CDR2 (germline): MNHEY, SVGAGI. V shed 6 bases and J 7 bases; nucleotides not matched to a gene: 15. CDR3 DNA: TGTGCCAGCAGCCACGACAGGGGGCTGGCCTACAATGAGCAGTACTTC. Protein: CASSHDRGLAYNEQYF.

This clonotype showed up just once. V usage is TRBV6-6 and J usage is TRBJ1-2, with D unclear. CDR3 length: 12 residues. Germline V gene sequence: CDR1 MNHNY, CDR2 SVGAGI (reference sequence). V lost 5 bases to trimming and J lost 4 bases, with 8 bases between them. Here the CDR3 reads CASSDPPYGYTF. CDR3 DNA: TGTGCCAGCAGTGACCCACCCTATGGCTACACCTTC.